A single sample gave rise to the 25 T cell receptor beta chains below, sequenced in a study of blood T cell repertoires in COVID-19. TCRdb's copy holds only in-frame clones and misses some; the assay was immunoSEQ multiplex PCR. The profile shows under 300,000 clones, about four fifths of them singletons. Sequencing input: peripheral blood. The receptors shown here come from a man in his forties or fifties with acute or convalescent COVID-19.

This clone was seen once. This chain connects TRBV12-3 or TRBV12-4 to TRBJ2-1; D not resolved. Trimming left V 8 bases short and J 5 bases short, with 7 bases between. The CDR3 spans 11 residues. This chain's CDR3 is CASRYNNEQFF. The CDR3, as DNA: TGTGCCAGCCGATACAACAATGAGCAGTTCTTC.

The chain has TRBV6-5 and TRBJ1-2; no definite D call. This CDR3 region has 10 residues. Germline V gene sequence: CDR1 MNHEY, CDR2 SVGAGI. Deletions cut 7 bases from V and 5 bases from J, with 5 bases between. As DNA, the CDR3 is TGTGCCAGCATGAGGTATGGCTACACCTTC. Translation: CASMRYGYTF.

J is TRBJ1-2 and V is TRBV4-1, with D perhaps matching TRBD1 (5 bases). The V and J ends lost 1 base and 4 bases respectively, with 13 bases between them. The CDR3 length is 15 residues. Germline CDR1 MGHRA, CDR2 YSYEKL. The CDR3 spells CASSQGPGLGYGYTF. CDR3 DNA: TGCGCCAGCAGCCAAGGTCCAGGGCTCGGCTATGGCTACACCTTC.

The CDR3 spells CAWSELEAYGNTIYF. The CDR3 DNA sequence: TGTGCCTGGAGTGAATTGGAAGCGTACGGAAACACCATATATTTT. The rearrangement uses TRBV30 and TRBJ1-3; D not resolved. Germline CDR1 reads GTSNPN; CDR2 reads SVGIG (reference sequence). Between the trimmed V and J ends, which lost 1 base and 4 bases, there was a span of 14 bases. The length of the CDR3 is 15 residues.

This clone was counted a few times. The chain recombines TRBV16 with TRBJ1-6, with D possibly matching TRBD1 (6 bases). This CDR3 comprises 14 residues. The V end lost 6 bases, the J end lost 9 bases, and 15 bases lay between the germline ends. The germline CDR1 and CDR2 sequences are KGHSY and FQNENV. Here the CDR3 DNA reads TGTGCCAGCAGTATTACCGGGGGGCGTTCACCCCTCCACTTT. Protein: CASSITGGRSPLHF.

This clone is medium-sized in the sample. This chain joins TRBV4-2 and TRBJ1-2, with 7 positions matching TRBD1. The V gene's germline CDR1 is LGHNA and CDR2 YNFKEQ. Germline trimming cut 0 bases from V and 6 bases from J; bases unmatched to any gene: 4. There are 14 residues in the CDR3. CDR3 sequence: CASSQEKGADGYTF. In DNA form, the CDR3 reads TGTGCCAGCAGCCAAGAAAAGGGGGCGGATGGCTACACCTTC.

The chain recombines TRBV19 with TRBJ2-1, with D perhaps matching TRBD2 (6 bases). The CDR3 is 14 residues long. Trimming removed 5 bases from V and 0 bases from J, with 8 bases in between. Germline V gene sequence: CDR1 LNHDA, CDR2 SQIVND (reference sequence). The CDR3 loop is CASSDGGSYNEQFF. The CDR3 region has the DNA TGTGCCAGTAGTGACGGGGGCTCCTACAATGAGCAGTTCTTC. Combining the CDR3 with reference TRBV19 and TRBJ2-1 gives the whole variable domain DGGITQSPKYLFRKEGQNVTLSCEQNLNHDAMYWYRQDPGQGLRLIYYSQIVNDFQKGDIAEGYSVSREKKESFPLTVTSAQKNPTAFYLCASSDGGSYNEQFFGPGTRLTVL.

The chain carries TRBV6-1 and TRBJ2-7, with 9 bases that match TRBD1. Trimming removed 3 bases from V and 4 bases from J; junction bases left unmatched: 1. The CDR3 spans 13 residues. Germline V gene sequence: CDR1 MNHNS, CDR2 SASEGT. The CDR3, as DNA: TGTGCCAGCAGTGACGGACAGGGGTACGAGCAGTACTTC. It is translated as CASSDGQGYEQYF.

The V gene is TRBV7-9, the J gene TRBJ2-7, with TRBD2 identical over 13 bases. Germline V lookup: CDR1 SEHNR, CDR2 FQNEAQ (reference sequence). This CDR3 region has 16 residues. J was trimmed by 4 bases and V by 5 bases; bases with no gene match: 8. DNA for the CDR3: TGTGCCAGCAGCAACCAGGGGACTAGCGGGATTTACGAGCAGTACTTC. As protein: CASSNQGTSGIYEQYF.

This sequence joins TRBV5-1 and TRBJ2-2, with TRBD2 matching over 12 bases. From germline, CDR1 is SGHRS and CDR2 YFSETQ. The CDR3 totals 15 residues. With V trimmed by 4 bases and J by 8 bases, 6 bases remained unmatched. CDR3: CASSPRTSGKGELFF. DNA of the CDR3: TGCGCCAGCAGCCCGCGGACTAGCGGGAAGGGGGAGCTGTTTTTT.

The chain's CDR3 is CASSLRRGGANQPQHF. DNA for the CDR3: TGTGCCAGCAGCTTAAGAAGGGGGGGGGCGAATCAGCCCCAGCATTTT. The chain joins TRBV13 to TRBJ1-5; tentatively, D is TRBD1 (6 bases). Germline V gene lookup returns CDR1 PRHDT and CDR2 FYEKMQ (reference sequence). V lost 2 bases, J lost 4 bases, and 15 bases lay in between. CDR3 length: 16 amino acids.

The rearrangement links TRBV6-6 to TRBJ2-3, with D perhaps TRBD2 (5 bases). The CDR3 contains 15 residues. The germline V and J ends were trimmed by 7 bases and 5 bases, with 19 bases remaining between them. In germline, CDR1 is MNHNY, CDR2 SVGAGI (reference sequence). The CDR3: CASTYPAGSEDTQYF. DNA for the CDR3: TGTGCCAGCACATACCCGGCGGGTTCAGAAGATACGCAGTATTTT.

This rearrangement joins TRBV19 to TRBJ1-5; no reliable D call. CDR3 length: 13 residues. Germline V CDR1 and CDR2: LNHDA, SQIVND (reference sequence). Trimming cost V 1 base and J 3 bases, with 4 bases left between them. Here the CDR3 reads CASSIALNQPQHF. The CDR3 coding sequence is TGTGCCAGTAGTATAGCACTCAATCAGCCCCAGCATTTT.

The chain uses TRBV4-1 and TRBJ2-7; 7 bases agree with TRBD2. The CDR3 is made up of 16 amino acids. The germline V gene has CDR1 MGHRA and CDR2 YSYEKL. V lost 2 bases, J lost 4 bases, and 11 bases stayed unmatched. The CDR3 loop is CASSQLPGTKGYEQYF. CDR3 in DNA: TGCGCCAGCAGCCAACTCCCCGGGACTAAGGGTTACGAGCAGTACTTC.

The chain is built from TRBV28 and TRBJ1-4; D is unclear. The CDR3 sequence is 15 residues long. Trimming pared 6 bases from V and 8 bases from J, leaving 19 bases between. Germline V CDR1 and CDR2: MDHEN, SYDVKM. The CDR3 sequence: CASSLHSLPREKLFF. In DNA form, the CDR3 reads TGTGCCAGCAGCCTCCACAGCCTACCACGAGAAAAACTGTTTTTT.

This chain uses TRBV27 with TRBJ2-3; no firm D call. Germline values: CDR1 MNHEY, CDR2 SMNVEV (reference sequence). Between the trimmed V and J ends, which lost 0 bases and 6 bases, there was a span of 4 bases. The CDR3 is made up of 12 amino acids. CDR3 sequence reads: CASSLSLDTQYF. Here the CDR3 DNA reads TGTGCCAGCAGTTTATCTCTTGATACGCAGTATTTT.

The gene calls are TRBV11-2 and TRBJ1-1, with 7 bases aligning to TRBD1. The CDR3 runs 14 residues. Germline-derived CDR1 and CDR2 are SGHAT and FQNNGV. The V and J ends lost 2 bases and 3 bases, in that order; junction bases with no gene match: 3. The CDR3: CASSLSGTDTEAFF. CDR3 sequence (DNA): TGTGCCAGCAGCTTATCGGGGACAGACACTGAAGCTTTCTTT.

This chain joins TRBV12-5 and TRBJ2-1, with a possible D match to TRBD2 (6 bases). Germline CDR1 and CDR2: LGHNT and FRNRAP. The CDR3 contains 12 residues. V was pared by 5 bases and J by 5 bases, with 7 bases between. The CDR3 here is CASGAGHNEQFF. DNA for the CDR3: TGTGCTAGTGGTGCGGGACACAATGAGCAGTTCTTC.

This sequence joins TRBV2 and TRBJ2-3, with a possible D match to TRBD2 (6 bases). This CDR3 has 17 amino acids. Per germline, CDR1 SNHLY and CDR2 FYNNEI. Trimming left V 1 base short and J 8 bases short, with 22 bases between. CDR3 DNA: TGTGCCAGCAGTGAAGTGTGGGACGGTGGGACTTTTGCTACGCAGTATTTT. It encodes CASSEVWDGGTFATQYF.

The chain has TRBV2 and TRBJ1-3; D unresolved. The CDR3 has 12 residues. V was clipped by 7 bases and J by 2 bases, with 6 bases between them. The germline V gene encodes CDR1 SNHLY and CDR2 FYNNEI. CDR3 DNA sequence: TGTGCCAGCACAGATCCTGGAAACACCATATATTTT. Its translation is CASTDPGNTIYF.

The chain recombines TRBV12-5 with TRBJ1-2; 9 bases map to TRBD1. The CDR3 extends over 13 amino acids. After removal of 7 bases from V and 8 bases from J, the junction contained 8 bases not matched to a gene. Per the germline V gene, CDR1 is LGHNT and CDR2 is FRNRAP. The CDR3 loop reads CASALQGAMGYTF. The CDR3 DNA reads as TGTGCTAGTGCCTTACAGGGGGCTATGGGCTACACCTTC.

The J gene is TRBJ2-1, the V gene TRBV5-1, with D maybe TRBD2 (5 bases). Germline CDR1 reads SGHRS; CDR2 reads YFSETQ. V was cut by 5 bases and J by 6 bases, with 6 bases left in between. The CDR3 spans 11 residues. The CDR3 spells CASRRGNEQFF. The CDR3 DNA is TGCGCCAGCAGACGGGGCAATGAGCAGTTCTTC. The complete variable domain, with remaining parts taken from reference TRBV5-1 and TRBJ2-1, reads KAGVTQTPRYLIKTRGQQVTLSCSPISGHRSVSWYQQTPGQGLQFLFEYFSETQRNKGNFPGRFSGRQFSNSRSEMNVSTLELGDSALYLCASRRGNEQFFGPGTRLTVL.

The rearrangement joins TRBV11-1 to TRBJ1-5; 7 nucleotides line up with TRBD1. Germline V gene sequence: CDR1 SGHAT, CDR2 FQDESV (reference sequence). The ends lost 5 bases at V and 1 base at J; junction bases unmatched: 2. The CDR3 spans 14 residues. The CDR3 DNA reads as TGTGCCAGCAGCGCGACAGGGAGCAATCAGCCCCAGCATTTT. Protein product: CASSATGSNQPQHF. Variable domain in full (rest from reference TRBV11-1 and TRBJ1-5): EAEVAQSPRYKITEKSQAVAFWCDPISGHATLYWYRQILGQGPELLVQFQDESVVDDSQLPKDRFSAERLKGVDSTLKIQPAELGDSAMYLCASSATGSNQPQHFGDGTRLSIL.

V is TRBV28 and J is TRBJ1-1; D is ambiguous. Germline V CDR1 and CDR2: MDHEN, SYDVKM. Trimming stripped 5 bases from V and 1 base from J, with 8 bases between. This CDR3 spans 13 amino acids. CDR3 nucleotide sequence: TGTGCCAGCAGTGCCAGCGCGAACACTGAAGCTTTCTTT. It codes for CASSASANTEAFF.

This clone showed up just once. The rearrangement uses TRBV20-1 and TRBJ1-2; no firm D call. The V end was cut by 3 bases, the J end by 8 bases, with 10 bases between. CDR1 and CDR2 (germline): DFQATT, SNEGSKA (reference sequence). CDR3 length equals 11 residues. This CDR3 is CSARAVRGYTF. The CDR3, as DNA: TGCAGTGCTAGGGCGGTGCGAGGCTACACCTTC.